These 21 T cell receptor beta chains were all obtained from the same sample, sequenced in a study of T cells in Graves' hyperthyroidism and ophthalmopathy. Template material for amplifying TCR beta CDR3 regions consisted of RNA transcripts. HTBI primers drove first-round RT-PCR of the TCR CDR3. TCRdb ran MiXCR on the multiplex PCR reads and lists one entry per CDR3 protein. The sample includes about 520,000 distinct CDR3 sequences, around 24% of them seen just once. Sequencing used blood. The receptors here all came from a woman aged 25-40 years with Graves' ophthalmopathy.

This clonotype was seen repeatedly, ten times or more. The CDR3 DNA sequence: TGTGCCAGCAGCAGACAGGGTCGAAACTATGGCTACACCTTC. Translated, it gives CASSRQGRNYGYTF. The V gene is TRBV12-3 or TRBV12-4, the J gene TRBJ1-2, with 7 bases that match TRBD1. The CDR3 loop spans 14 amino acids. With 6 bases clipped from V and 2 bases from J, the junction kept 6 bases outside the gene matches.

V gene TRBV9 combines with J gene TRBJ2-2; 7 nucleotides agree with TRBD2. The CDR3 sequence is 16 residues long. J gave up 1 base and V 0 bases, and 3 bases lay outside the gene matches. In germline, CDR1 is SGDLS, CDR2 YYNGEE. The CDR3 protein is CASSVDGGGNTGELFF. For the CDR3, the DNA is TGTGCCAGCAGCGTAGATGGCGGGGGGAACACCGGGGAGCTGTTTTTT.

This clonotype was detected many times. DNA for the CDR3: TGTGCCAGCAGGCATGGGGATTTTGAAGCTTTCTTT. Protein product: CASRHGDFEAFF. J is TRBJ1-1 and V is TRBV25-1; D is undetermined. The CDR3 totals 12 residues. Deletions cut 6 bases from V and 7 bases from J, with 12 bases between. Germline loops: CDR1 MGHDK, CDR2 SYGVNS.

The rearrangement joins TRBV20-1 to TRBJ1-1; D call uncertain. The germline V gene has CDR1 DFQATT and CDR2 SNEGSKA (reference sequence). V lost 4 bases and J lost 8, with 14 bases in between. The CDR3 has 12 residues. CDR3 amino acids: CSATDPSREAFF. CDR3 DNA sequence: TGCAGTGCTACAGACCCATCCAGAGAAGCTTTCTTT.

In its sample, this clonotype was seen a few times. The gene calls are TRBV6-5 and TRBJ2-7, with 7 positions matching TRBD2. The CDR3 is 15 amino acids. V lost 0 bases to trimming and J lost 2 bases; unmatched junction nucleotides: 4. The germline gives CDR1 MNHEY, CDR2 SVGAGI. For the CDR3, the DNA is TGTGCCAGCAGTTACTCTGCTAGCGGAGCCTACGAGCAGTACTTC. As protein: CASSYSASGAYEQYF.

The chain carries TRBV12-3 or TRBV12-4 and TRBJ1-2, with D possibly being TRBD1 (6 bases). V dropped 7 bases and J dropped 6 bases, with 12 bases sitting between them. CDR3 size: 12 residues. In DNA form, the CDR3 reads TGTGCCAGCACCAGGGGACTTGATGGCTACACCTTC. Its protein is CASTRGLDGYTF.

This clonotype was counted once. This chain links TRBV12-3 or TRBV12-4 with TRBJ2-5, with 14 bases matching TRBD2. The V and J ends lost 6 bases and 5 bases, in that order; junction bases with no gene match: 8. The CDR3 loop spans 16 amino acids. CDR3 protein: CASRRTSGRRLETQYF. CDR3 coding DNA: TGTGCCAGCAGACGGACTAGCGGGAGGCGCTTGGAGACCCAGTACTTC.

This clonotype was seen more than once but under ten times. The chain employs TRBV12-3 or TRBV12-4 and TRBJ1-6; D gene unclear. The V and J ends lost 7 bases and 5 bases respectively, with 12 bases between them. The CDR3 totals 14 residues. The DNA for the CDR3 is TGTGCCAGCATGGATTCCGGCGATAATTCACCCCTCCACTTT. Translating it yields CASMDSGDNSPLHF.

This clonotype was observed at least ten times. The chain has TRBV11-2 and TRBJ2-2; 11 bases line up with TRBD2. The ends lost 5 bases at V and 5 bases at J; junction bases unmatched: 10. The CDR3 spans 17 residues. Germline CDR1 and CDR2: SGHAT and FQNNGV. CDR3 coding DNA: TGTGCCAGCAGCCGGTCATCGGGACTAGCGGAGACCGGGGAGCTGTTTTTT. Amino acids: CASSRSSGLAETGELFF. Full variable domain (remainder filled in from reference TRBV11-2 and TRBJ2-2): EAGVAQSPRYKIIEKRQSVAFWCNPISGHATLYWYQQILGQGPKLLIQFQNNGVVDDSQLPKDRFSAERLKGVDSTLKIQPAKLEDSAVYLCASSRSSGLAETGELFFGEGSRLTVL.

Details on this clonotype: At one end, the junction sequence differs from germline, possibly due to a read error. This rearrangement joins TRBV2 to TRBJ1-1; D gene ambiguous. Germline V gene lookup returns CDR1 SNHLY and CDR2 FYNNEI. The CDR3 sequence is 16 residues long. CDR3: CASSESPGSLSTEACF. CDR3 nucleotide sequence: TGTGCCAGCAGTGAATCCCCCGGCAGCTTGAGCACTGAAGCTTGCTTT.

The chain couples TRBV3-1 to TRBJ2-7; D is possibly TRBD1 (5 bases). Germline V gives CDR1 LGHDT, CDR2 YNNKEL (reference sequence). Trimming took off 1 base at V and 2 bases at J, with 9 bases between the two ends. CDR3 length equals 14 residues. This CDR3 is CASSQVGVTYEQYF. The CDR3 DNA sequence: TGTGCCAGCAGCCAAGTAGGGGTCACCTACGAGCAGTACTTC.

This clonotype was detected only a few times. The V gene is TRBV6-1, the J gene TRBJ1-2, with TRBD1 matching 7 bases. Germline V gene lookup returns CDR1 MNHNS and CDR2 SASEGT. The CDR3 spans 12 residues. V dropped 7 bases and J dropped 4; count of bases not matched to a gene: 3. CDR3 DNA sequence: TGTGCCAGCAAAGGGACAGCCTATGGCTACACCTTC. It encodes CASKGTAYGYTF.

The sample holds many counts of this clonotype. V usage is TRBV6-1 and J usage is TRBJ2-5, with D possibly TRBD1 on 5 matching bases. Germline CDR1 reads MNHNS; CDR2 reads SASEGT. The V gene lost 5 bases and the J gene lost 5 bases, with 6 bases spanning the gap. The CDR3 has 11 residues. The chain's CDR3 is CASSKGETQYF. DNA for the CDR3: TGTGCCAGCAGTAAGGGGGAGACCCAGTACTTC.

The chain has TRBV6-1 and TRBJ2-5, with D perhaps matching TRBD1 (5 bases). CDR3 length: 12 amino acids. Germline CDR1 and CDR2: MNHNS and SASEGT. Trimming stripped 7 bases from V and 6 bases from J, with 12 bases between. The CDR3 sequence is CASKAGQQTQYF. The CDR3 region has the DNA TGTGCCAGCAAGGCAGGGCAGCAGACCCAGTACTTC.

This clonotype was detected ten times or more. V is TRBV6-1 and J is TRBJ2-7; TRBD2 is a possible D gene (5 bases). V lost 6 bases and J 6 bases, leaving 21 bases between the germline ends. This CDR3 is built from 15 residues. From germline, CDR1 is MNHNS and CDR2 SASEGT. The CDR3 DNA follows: TGTGCCAGCAGGACGGGCACCCTCATGGGGAGCGAGCAGTACTTC. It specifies CASRTGTLMGSEQYF.

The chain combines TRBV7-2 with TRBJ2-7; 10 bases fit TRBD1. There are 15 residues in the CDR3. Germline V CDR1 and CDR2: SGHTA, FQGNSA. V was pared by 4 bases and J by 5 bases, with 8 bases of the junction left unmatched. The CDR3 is CASSSGDRGQDEQYF. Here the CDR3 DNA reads TGTGCCAGCAGCTCGGGAGACAGGGGGCAGGACGAGCAGTACTTC.

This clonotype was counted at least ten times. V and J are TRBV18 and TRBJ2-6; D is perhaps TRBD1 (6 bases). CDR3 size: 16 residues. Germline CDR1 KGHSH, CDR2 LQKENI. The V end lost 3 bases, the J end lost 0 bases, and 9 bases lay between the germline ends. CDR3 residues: CASSPVGASGANVLTF. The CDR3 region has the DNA TGTGCCAGCTCACCGGTGGGGGCCTCTGGGGCCAACGTCCTGACTTTC.

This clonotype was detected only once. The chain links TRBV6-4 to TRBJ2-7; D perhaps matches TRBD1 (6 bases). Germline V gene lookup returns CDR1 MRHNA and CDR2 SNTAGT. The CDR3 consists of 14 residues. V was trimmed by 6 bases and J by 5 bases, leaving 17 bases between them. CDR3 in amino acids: CASSPGPGANEQYF. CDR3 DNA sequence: TGTGCCAGCAGCCCGGGGCCAGGGGCAAACGAGCAGTACTTC.

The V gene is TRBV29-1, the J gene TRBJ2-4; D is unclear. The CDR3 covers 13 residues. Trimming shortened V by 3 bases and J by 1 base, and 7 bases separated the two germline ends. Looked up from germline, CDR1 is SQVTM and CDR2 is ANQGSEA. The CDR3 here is CSVDDTAKNIQYF. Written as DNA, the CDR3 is TGCAGCGTTGACGACACGGCCAAAAACATTCAGTACTTC.

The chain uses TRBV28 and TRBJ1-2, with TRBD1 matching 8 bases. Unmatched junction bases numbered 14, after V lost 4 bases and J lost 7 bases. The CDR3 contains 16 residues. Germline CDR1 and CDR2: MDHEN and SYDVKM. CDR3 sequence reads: CASSSPPGRGPTGYTF. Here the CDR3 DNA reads TGTGCCAGCAGTTCCCCCCCCGGCAGGGGGCCCACTGGCTACACCTTC.

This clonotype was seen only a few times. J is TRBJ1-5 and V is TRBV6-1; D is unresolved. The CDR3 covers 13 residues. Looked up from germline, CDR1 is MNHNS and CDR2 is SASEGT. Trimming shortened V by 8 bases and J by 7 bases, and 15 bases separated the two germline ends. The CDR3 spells CASRRGVGQPQHF. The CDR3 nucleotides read TGTGCCAGCCGACGGGGAGTGGGACAGCCCCAGCATTTT.